This TCR beta chain was sequenced in a study of shared clonotypes between healthy human individuals. Study-wide background: Samples came from a couple of female and a few male donors aged 18 to 49. Whole-study results and caveats: Generation of non-shared clonotypes was less probable than generation of clonotypes shared by all four donors. Estimated richness values were generally larger in naive subsets than in memory subsets. Limited genetic and exposure-history diversity came from having few donors.

CD45RO negativity and positive selection for CCR7 defined naive CD8 cells, a population that excluded terminally differentiated effector memory CD45RA+ cells. Using immunoSEQ multiplex PCR, the repertoire was profiled, and TCRdb retains in-frame clones only, with some absent. The sample shows roughly 2.1 million clones, under 95% of them seen only once. Germline V CDR1 and CDR2: LNHDA, SQIVND (reference sequence). The ends were cut back, 6 bases at V and 1 base at J, with 12 bases in the middle. The CDR3 loop spans 14 amino acids. As regards this clone: Antigen specificity is unknown.

The chain has TRBV19 and TRBJ1-1; D is unclear. This sequence was found in a young man in good health. Some clones in this sample may be carry-over from other donors' samples. Sequences were obtained from naive CD8+ T cells from PBMCs. DNA for the CDR3: TGTGCCAGTAGGTCTTTGGCAGAGAACACTGAAGCTTTCTTT. This gives the protein CASRSLAENTEAFF. The whole variable domain, filled in from reference TRBV19 and TRBJ1-1, reads DGGITQSPKYLFRKEGQNVTLSCEQNLNHDAMYWYRQDPGQGLRLIYYSQIVNDFQKGDIAEGYSVSREKKESFPLTVTSAQKNPTAFYLCASRSLAENTEAFFGQGTRLTVV.